This T cell receptor (beta chain) was captured in a study of shared clonotypes between healthy human individuals. When replicate PCRs were run on sorted subsets, they used about 200 ng DNA, about 31,000 T cell genomes. TCRdb's copy holds only in-frame clones and misses some; the assay was immunoSEQ multiplex PCR. The table includes around 620,000 clones, 85% to 95% detected once. CD45RO-negative CD8 cells positively selected for CCR7 made up the naive population, which excluded terminally differentiated effector memory CD45RA+ cells. Healthy adults negative for HIV, lacking recent acute infections or vaccinations, served as donors. The CDR3 is 14 amino acids. Trimming cost V 4 bases and J 5 bases; bases outside gene matches: 4. Germline loops: CDR1 KGHSH, CDR2 LQKENI.

The TCR sequence derives from a woman in her thirties in good health. The chain uses TRBV18 and TRBJ2-1; 8 positions agree with TRBD2. The sample comprised naive CD8+ T cells sorted from blood. The CDR3 DNA reads as TGTGCCAGCTCACTCTTAGCGGGAAACAATGAGCAGTTCTTC. It specifies CASSLLAGNNEQFF.